Listed here are 19 T cell receptor beta chains from one sample, sequenced in a study of blood T cells in healthy people across ages. Primers used in a second PCR of roughly 6 to 11 cycles were a sample-barcoded 5' primer and a J-beta primer mix. TCRdb reprocessed the 5' RACE reads with MiXCR, giving one entry per CDR3 protein. The sample carries some 1,800,000 distinct CDR3 sequences, 39% recorded once. What was sequenced was blood. The receptors derive from a human donor in good health.

The chain links TRBV5-4 to TRBJ1-1; 9 bases are a match to TRBD1. This CDR3 has 13 residues. CDR1 and CDR2 (germline): SGHNT, YYREEE (reference sequence). V shed 4 bases, J shed 10 bases, and the junction held 8 bases outside the gene matches. DNA of the CDR3: TGTGCCAGCAGCCCTAGGACAGGGGAGGGAGCTTTCTTT. It yields the protein CASSPRTGEGAFF.

The V call is TRBV28, the J call TRBJ2-5; TRBD2 aligns across 9 bases. The V gene end was trimmed by 3 bases and the J gene end by 5 bases; junction bases not matched to a gene: 19. CDR3 length: 19 amino acids. Per germline, CDR1 MDHEN and CDR2 SYDVKM. CDR3 protein: CASSFSIPAGGHERETQYF. CDR3 sequence (DNA): TGTGCCAGCAGTTTTTCAATCCCCGCGGGGGGGCATGAAAGGGAGACCCAGTACTTC.

This clonotype was counted at least ten times. Relative to the germline gene, one junction end is altered; a read error may explain this. Here the CDR3 reads CASSFRTGSTDTQYF. CDR3 bases: TGTGCCAGCAGCTTCCGGACAGGTAGCACAGATACGCAGTATTTT. The chain couples TRBV5-1 to TRBJ2-3; TRBD1 aligns across 7 bases. The germline CDR1 and CDR2 sequences are SGHRS and YFSETQ. The CDR3 consists of 15 residues.

The chain joins TRBV7-2 to TRBJ2-7, with 9 bases matching TRBD1. Trimming removed 4 bases from V and 4 bases from J; junction bases left unmatched: 11. The CDR3 is made up of 16 amino acids. Germline V CDR1 and CDR2: SGHTA, FQGNSA. The chain's CDR3 is CASSYTTGQGFYEQYF. The CDR3 DNA follows: TGTGCCAGCAGCTATACCACGGGACAGGGTTTTTACGAGCAGTACTTC.

The chain employs TRBV20-1 and TRBJ2-7; 7 nucleotides agree with TRBD1. V trimming: 6 bases; J trimming: 10 bases; junction bases outside the gene matches: 21. The germline CDR1 and CDR2 sequences are DFQATT and SNEGSKA (reference sequence). The CDR3 consists of 15 residues. The CDR3 nucleotides read TGCAGTGCGAGACAGGGTTCTAGCCCCTACAATGAACAGTACTTC. Its translation: CSARQGSSPYNEQYF.

This clonotype was counted only a few times. In DNA, the CDR3 is TGCGCCAGCAGCCTTCTCCGAGGGGGGAACGGCTACACCTTC. Amino acids: CASSLLRGGNGYTF. V and J are TRBV4-1 and TRBJ1-2; D perhaps matches TRBD1 (6 bases). The ends were cut back, 4 bases at V and 8 bases at J, with 17 bases in the middle. There are 14 residues in the CDR3. Per the germline V gene, CDR1 is MGHRA and CDR2 is YSYEKL.

This clonotype has just a few counts. The V gene is TRBV6-6, the J gene TRBJ2-7; 7 bases line up with TRBD2. V lost 8 bases to trimming and J lost 3 bases; unmatched junction nucleotides: 4. The germline gives CDR1 MNHNY, CDR2 SVGAGI (reference sequence). CDR3 length equals 12 residues. The CDR3 DNA sequence: TGTGCCAGCTACAGCGGGGTCTACGAGCAGTACTTC. The encoded protein is CASYSGVYEQYF.

The genes are TRBV20-1 and TRBJ1-2; D is unresolved. Trimming left V 6 bases short and J 6 bases short, with 17 bases between. This CDR3 is 13 amino acids long. Germline V gives CDR1 DFQATT, CDR2 SNEGSKA (reference sequence). This CDR3 is CSAQSTGIHGYTF. The CDR3 bases are TGCAGTGCCCAGTCGACCGGGATCCATGGCTACACCTTC.

With respect to this clonotype: The junction departs from the called germline gene at one end, perhaps through a read error. This chain joins TRBV30 and TRBJ1-4; 7 bases fit TRBD1. This CDR3 has 18 amino acids. Germline values: CDR1 GTSNPN, CDR2 SVGIG (reference sequence). The CDR3 nucleotides are TGTGCCTGGAGTGCTGGTAGGGCAGGGGGAACGGCTAATGAAAAACGGTTTTTT. It specifies CAWSAGRAGGTANEKRFF.

V gene TRBV9 combines with J gene TRBJ1-5; D not resolved. V lost 0 bases, J lost 1 base, and 5 bases lay in between. Germline CDR1 reads SGDLS; CDR2 reads YYNGEE. The CDR3 covers 14 residues. The CDR3 nucleotides are TGTGCCAGCAGCGTAGGTTGGAGCAATCAGCCCCAGCATTTT. It is translated as CASSVGWSNQPQHF.

The chain couples TRBV5-1 to TRBJ2-5; 7 positions match TRBD2. CDR3 length: 14 residues. J was trimmed by 3 bases and V by 6 bases; bases with no gene match: 8. Germline CDR1 is SGHRS and CDR2 is YFSETQ. The CDR3 protein is CASTLGGSEETQYF. CDR3 in DNA: TGCGCCAGCACATTGGGGGGGTCCGAAGAGACCCAGTACTTC.

The genes are TRBV29-1 and TRBJ1-1, with D tentatively TRBD1 (6 bases). Trimming pared 0 bases from V and 4 bases from J, leaving 6 bases between. Germline V gives CDR1 SQVTM, CDR2 ANQGSEA. The CDR3 spans 12 residues. The chain's CDR3 is CSVEEGGTEAFF. The CDR3 nucleotides read TGCAGCGTTGAAGAAGGGGGCACTGAAGCTTTCTTT.

This clonotype was counted between two and nine times. This rearrangement joins TRBV6-5 to TRBJ2-4; possibly TRBD2 for D (6 bases). The J call is doubtful: the DNA matches TRBJ2-7 better. The CDR3 runs to 13 residues. Germline CDR1 is MNHEY and CDR2 is SVGAGI. CDR3 sequence reads: CAAGTPLSYEQYF. The CDR3, as DNA: TGTGCCGCCGGGACTCCGCTTTCCTACGAGCAGTACTTC.

The CDR3 spells CASSSGPTGPGFADVQYF. CDR3 bases: TGTGCCAGCAGTTCCGGTCCCACGGGCCCAGGGTTCGCAGACGTTCAGTACTTC. The chain joins TRBV12-3 or TRBV12-4 to TRBJ2-4; D might be TRBD1 (5 bases). Trimming removed 4 bases from V and 11 bases from J, with 30 bases in between. The CDR3 has 18 residues.

The chain employs TRBV5-1 and TRBJ1-6, with TRBD1 as a possible D gene (6 bases). Trimming removed 4 bases at V and 9 bases at J, with 20 bases between. Looked up from germline, CDR1 is SGHRS and CDR2 is YFSETQ. The CDR3 contains 16 residues. CDR3 amino acids: CASSIDQGYGGSPLHF. CDR3 nucleotides: TGCGCCAGCAGCATTGATCAGGGGTACGGTGGTTCACCCCTCCACTTT.

This clonotype was detected many times. The CDR3 protein is CASRPTGRGTQYF. DNA of the CDR3: TGTGCCAGCAGGCCGACAGGGCGGGGGACCCAGTACTTC. The chain carries TRBV6-6 and TRBJ2-5; D perhaps matches TRBD1 (7 bases). V dropped 6 bases and J dropped 7 bases, with 15 bases sitting between them. The CDR3 has 13 amino acids. Per germline, CDR1 MNHNY and CDR2 SVGAGI (reference sequence).

The chain has TRBV11-2 and TRBJ2-7, with 7 bases that match TRBD1. J gave up 0 bases and V 5 bases, and 7 bases lay outside the gene matches. CDR1 and CDR2 from the germline V gene are SGHAT and FQNNGV. CDR3 length: 15 amino acids. Here the CDR3 reads CASSKRDRSSYEQYF. The CDR3 nucleotides read TGTGCCAGCAGCAAAAGGGACAGAAGCTCCTACGAGCAGTACTTC.

This clonotype showed up just a few times. In DNA, the CDR3 is TGCAGTGCGCGATATCTCAGCCGGGACACACTCTCCTACGAGCAGTACTTC. Its translation is CSARYLSRDTLSYEQYF. This chain joins TRBV20-1 and TRBJ2-7, with a tentative D call TRBD1 (6 bases). Between the trimmed V and J ends, which lost 6 bases and 0 bases, there was a span of 24 bases. This CDR3 contains 17 residues. The germline V gene has CDR1 DFQATT and CDR2 SNEGSKA (reference sequence).

The CDR3 bases are TGTGCCAGCAGTGACTCGTACGGTTTGACCCCGACGGCTAATAGCAATCAGCCCCAGCATTTT. It yields the protein CASSDSYGLTPTANSNQPQHF. V is TRBV2 and J is TRBJ1-5; D remains unclear. The V end was cut by 3 bases, the J end by 0 bases, with 27 bases between. The CDR3 sequence is 21 residues long. Germline V lookup: CDR1 SNHLY, CDR2 FYNNEI.